A single sample is the source of the 7 T cell receptor beta chains below, sequenced in a study of T cells in Graves' hyperthyroidism and ophthalmopathy. The TCR beta CDR3 regions underwent amplification using RNA transcripts as the source. HTBI primers were the set used in a first-round RT-PCR of the TCR CDR3. TCRdb recomputed calls from the multiplex PCR reads with MiXCR, one row per CDR3 protein. The sample lists some 530,000 distinct CDR3 sequences, around a fifth occurring once. The sample taken for sequencing was blood. The origin of the receptors is a woman between 70 and 85 years old with Graves' ophthalmopathy.

V gene TRBV2 combines with J gene TRBJ1-6; D gene ambiguous. The CDR3 totals 15 residues. Germline values: CDR1 SNHLY, CDR2 FYNNEI. V lost 5 bases and J lost 10, with 18 bases in between. The CDR3 DNA sequence: TGTGCCAGCAGTCTAGGAGGTCGGGGAGAGTCACCCCTCCACTTT. Translation: CASSLGGRGESPLHF.

This clonotype has a count of ten or more. Here the CDR3 reads CASKRSATPNEQFF. Here the CDR3 DNA reads TGTGCCAGCAAGAGATCGGCTACCCCCAATGAGCAGTTCTTC. The V gene is TRBV6-2 or TRBV6-3, the J gene TRBJ2-1; no firm D call. CDR3 size: 14 residues. V lost 7 bases and J lost 6, with 16 bases in between. The germline CDR1 and CDR2 sequences are MNHEY and SVGEGT.

A remark on this clonotype: At one end the junction does not follow the germline gene, possibly because of a read error. The chain employs TRBV5-1 and TRBJ1-1; D is undetermined. The CDR3 is 14 amino acids. The V gene's germline CDR1 is SGHRS and CDR2 YFSETQ. This CDR3 reads CASSLGERDTEALF. The CDR3 coding sequence is TGCGCCAGCAGCTTGGGTGAGAGAGACACTGAAGCTCTCTTT.

The CDR3 here is CSAIRTSGNNEQFF. The CDR3 nucleotides read TGCAGTGCTATACGGACTAGCGGGAACAATGAGCAGTTCTTC. V usage is TRBV20-1 and J usage is TRBJ2-1; 12 bases agree with TRBD2. The CDR3 is 14 amino acids. V dropped 4 bases and J dropped 5; count of bases not matched to a gene: 3. Germline CDR1 and CDR2: DFQATT and SNEGSKA (reference sequence).

The rearrangement uses TRBV6-2 or TRBV6-3 and TRBJ2-5, with 13 bases fitting TRBD2. The ends lost 6 bases at V and 2 bases at J; junction bases unmatched: 3. The CDR3 loop spans 15 amino acids. Germline CDR1 and CDR2: MNHEY and SVGEGT. The CDR3 nucleotides are TGTGCCAGCAGGAAACTAGCGGGAGGGCAAGAGACCCAGTACTTC. This codes for CASRKLAGGQETQYF.

The chain recombines TRBV7-3 with TRBJ2-3; 10 nucleotides agree with TRBD2. The V segment lost 1 base and the J segment 4 bases; nucleotides outside the gene matches: 2. CDR1 is SGHTA and CDR2 is FQGTGA in the germline V gene. CDR3 size: 15 residues. CDR3 sequence reads: CASSLIAGGPDTQYF. CDR3 DNA sequence: TGTGCCAGCAGCTTAATAGCGGGAGGACCAGATACGCAGTATTTT.

The table lists this clonotype with a few counts. The chain couples TRBV11-2 to TRBJ2-5; 14 bases map to TRBD2. The CDR3 covers 16 residues. Trimming cost V 4 bases and J 5 bases; bases outside gene matches: 6. Germline CDR1 SGHAT, CDR2 FQNNGV. The CDR3 here is CASSSFGTSGSETQYF. Here the CDR3 DNA reads TGTGCCAGCAGCTCTTTCGGGACTAGCGGGAGTGAGACCCAGTACTTC.